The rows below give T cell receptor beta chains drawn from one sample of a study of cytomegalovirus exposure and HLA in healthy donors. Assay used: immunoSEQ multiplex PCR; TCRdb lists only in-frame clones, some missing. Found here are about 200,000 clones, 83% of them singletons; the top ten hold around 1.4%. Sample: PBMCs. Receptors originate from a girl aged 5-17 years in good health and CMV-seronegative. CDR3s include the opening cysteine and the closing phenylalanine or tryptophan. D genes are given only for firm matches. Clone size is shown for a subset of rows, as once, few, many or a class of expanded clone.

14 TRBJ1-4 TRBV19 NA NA TGTGCCAGTAGCATTACTGGTTTGAGGGAAAAACTGTTTTTT CASSITGLREKLFF
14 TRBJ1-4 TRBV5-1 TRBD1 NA TGCGCCAGCAGCTTACAGGGGGTCGGTGAAAAACTGTTTTTT CASSLQGVGEKLFF
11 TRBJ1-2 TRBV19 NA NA TGTGCCAGTAGTATTGGCCTTGGCTACACCTTC CASSIGLGYTF
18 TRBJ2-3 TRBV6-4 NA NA TGTGCCAGCAGCCACCCTCTGCTCCGGGACACCCTAACAGATACGCAGTATTTT CASSHPLLRDTLTDTQYF
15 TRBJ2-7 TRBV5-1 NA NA TGCGCCAGCAGCTTGGCCGGGGGAAGCTCCTACGAGCAGTACTTC CASSLAGGSSYEQYF
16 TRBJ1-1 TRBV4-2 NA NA TGTGCCAGCAGCCAAGAAGACAGAACTATGAACACTGAAGCTTTCTTT CASSQEDRTMNTEAFF
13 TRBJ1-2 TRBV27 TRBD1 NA TGTGCCAGCAGTGACGACAGGGGGCATGGCTACACCTTC CASSDDRGHGYTF
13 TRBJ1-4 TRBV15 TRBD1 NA TGTGCCACCAGCCGGAACCTGGACAGGGGGCGGTTTTTT CATSRNLDRGRFF
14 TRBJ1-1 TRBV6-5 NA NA TGTGCCAGCAGGACTCGAGGCGCGGGCACTGAAGCTTTCTTT CASRTRGAGTEAFF
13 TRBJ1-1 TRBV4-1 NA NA TGCGCCAGCAGTTTTCAGGGTAGGACTGAAGCTTTCTTT CASSFQGRTEAFF
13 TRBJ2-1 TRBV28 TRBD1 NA TGTGCCAGCAGCCAGACAGGGTCCAATGAGCAGTTCTTC CASSQTGSNEQFF
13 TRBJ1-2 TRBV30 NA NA TGTGCCTGGAACCGAGGGGACTTTTCTCGCTACACCTTC CAWNRGDFSRYTF
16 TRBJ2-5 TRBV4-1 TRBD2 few TGCGCCAGCAGCCAAGATAGGCGGGGGGGCCCAGAGACCCAGTACTTC CASSQDRRGGPETQYF
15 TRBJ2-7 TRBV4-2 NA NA TGTGCCAGCAGCCAAGGCGCAGGGGAAGCCTACGAGCAGTACTTC CASSQGAGEAYEQYF
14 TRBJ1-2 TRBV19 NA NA TGTGCCAGTAGTTCGTACAGGGTTAACTATGGCTACACCTTC CASSSYRVNYGYTF
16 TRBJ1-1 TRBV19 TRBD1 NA TGTGCCAGGCATTTGTCCCTCGGGACAGCTAACACTGAAGCTTTCTTT CARHLSLGTANTEAFF
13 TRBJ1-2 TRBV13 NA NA TGTGCCAGCAGCTTATTACCAGGGGAGGGCTACACCTTC CASSLLPGEGYTF
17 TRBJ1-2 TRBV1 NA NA TGCACCAGCAGCTCGACTAAGGGTGCGTTTACTAACTATGGCTACACCTTC CTSSSTKGAFTNYGYTF
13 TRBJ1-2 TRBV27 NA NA TGTGCCAGCGCCCCGTCGTTCGAGTTACTCTACACCTTC CASAPSFELLYTF
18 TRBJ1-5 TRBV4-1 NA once TGCGCCAGCAGCTTAAACGACGGAGCCTATTTTAGCAATCAGCCCCAGCATTTT CASSLNDGAYFSNQPQHF
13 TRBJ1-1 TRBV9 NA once TGTGCCAGCAGCAGAGGATTGAACACTGAAGCTTTCTTT CASSRGLNTEAFF
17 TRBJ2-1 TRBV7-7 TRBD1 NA TGTGCCAGCAGCTCAGAGTTCTTCAGGGGGCTCGGGAATGAGCAGTTCTTC CASSSEFFRGLGNEQFF
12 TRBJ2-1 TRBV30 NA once TGTGCCTGGAGGCGGGGATACAATGAGCAGTTCTTC CAWRRGYNEQFF
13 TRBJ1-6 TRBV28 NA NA TGTGCCAGCAGCTCAGGACACCCCGTCACCCTCCACTTT CASSSGHPVTLHF
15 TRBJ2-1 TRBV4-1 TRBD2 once TGCGCCAGCAGCCCGACTAGCGGGGGTTTCGATGAGCAGTTCTTC CASSPTSGGFDEQFF
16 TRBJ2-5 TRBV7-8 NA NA TGTGCCAGCAGCTCGGGGGTTGGGGGGCGGGGGGAGACCCAGTACTTC CASSSGVGGRGETQYF
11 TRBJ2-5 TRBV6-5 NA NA TGTGCCAGCAACAACGCGGGAACCCAGTACTTC CASNNAGTQYF
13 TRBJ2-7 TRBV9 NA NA TGTGCCAGCAGCGAGGGTCAGGGGTACGAGCAGTACTTC CASSEGQGYEQYF
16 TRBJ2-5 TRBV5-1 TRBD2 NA TGCGCCAGCAGCTTCCAGCGGGGGGGGTCAGGGGAGACCCAGTACTTC CASSFQRGGSGETQYF
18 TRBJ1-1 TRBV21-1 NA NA TGTGCCAGCAGCAATCTAATACGGGAAGACAGGAGATCTCCTGAAGCTTTCTTT CASSNLIREDRRSPEAFF
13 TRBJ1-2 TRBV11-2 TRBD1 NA TGTGCCAGCAGCTTAGGACAGGGGTATGGCTACACCTTC CASSLGQGYGYTF
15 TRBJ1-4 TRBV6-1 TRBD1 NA TGTGCCAGCAGTGAAGCCGGAGGGGGCGTCGGAAAACTGTTTTTT CASSEAGGGVGKLFF
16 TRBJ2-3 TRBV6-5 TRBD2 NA TGTGCCAGCAGTTACACCGGGAGGTGGCGCACAGATACGCAGTATTTT CASSYTGRWRTDTQYF
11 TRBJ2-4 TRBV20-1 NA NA TGCAGTGGCGGAGACGGGAACATTCAGTACTTC CSGGDGNIQYF
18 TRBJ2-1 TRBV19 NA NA TGTGCCAGTAGTATCCCAGGCAGGGGCCAAGGGTCCCTCAATGAGCAGTTCTTC CASSIPGRGQGSLNEQFF
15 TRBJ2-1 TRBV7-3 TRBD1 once TGTGCCAGCAGCTTAAGGGGACAGGGGGCGGATGAGCAGTTCTTC CASSLRGQGADEQFF
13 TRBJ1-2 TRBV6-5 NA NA TGTGCCAGCAGTTACCGGAGACAGCTCGGCTACACCTTC CASSYRRQLGYTF
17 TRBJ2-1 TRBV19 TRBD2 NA TGTGCCAGTAGTACTGGACTAGCGGGAGGGCCTGGCGATGAGCAGTTCTTC CASSTGLAGGPGDEQFF
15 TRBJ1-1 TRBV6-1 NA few TGTGCCAGCAGTGAGGGGGCAGGATGGAACACTGAAGCTTTCTTT CASSEGAGWNTEAFF
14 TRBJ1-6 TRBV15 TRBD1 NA TGTGCCACCAGCCAGGACAGGGCGACTTCACCCCTCCACTTT CATSQDRATSPLHF
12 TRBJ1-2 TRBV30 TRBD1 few TGTGCCTGGAACAGGGGAATTCATGGCTACACCTTC CAWNRGIHGYTF
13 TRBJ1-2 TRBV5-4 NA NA TGTGCCAGCACCCTGGGGGGGGGATATGGCTACACCTTC CASTLGGGYGYTF
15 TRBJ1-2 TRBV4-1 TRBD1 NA TGCGCCAGCAGCCAGGGGGACAGGGATTTCTATGGCTACACCTTC CASSQGDRDFYGYTF
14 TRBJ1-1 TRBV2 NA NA TGTGCCAGCAGTGAATCCCTCCCTAACACTGAAGCTTTCTTT CASSESLPNTEAFF
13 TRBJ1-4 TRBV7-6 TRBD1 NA TGTGCCAGCAGCTCCTGGGCAGGGGGAAAACTGTTTTTT CASSSWAGGKLFF
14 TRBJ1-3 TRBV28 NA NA TGTGCCAGCACTTCCTTCCTGGCAGGAAACACCATATATTTT CASTSFLAGNTIYF
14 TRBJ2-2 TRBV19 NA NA TGTGCCAGTAGTATAGGTTCGTTTAACGGGGAGCTGTTTTTT CASSIGSFNGELFF
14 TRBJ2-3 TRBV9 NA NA TGTGCCAGCAGCGTAGGGCAAAGCACAGATACGCAGTATTTT CASSVGQSTDTQYF
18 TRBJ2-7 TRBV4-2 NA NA TGTGCCAGCAGCCAAGTGTCTCTCCCGAGCTCTAACTCCTACGAGCAGTACTTC CASSQVSLPSSNSYEQYF
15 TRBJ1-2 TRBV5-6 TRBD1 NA TGTGCCAGCAGCAACCCCGGGACAGGATCTCATGGCTACACCTTC CASSNPGTGSHGYTF
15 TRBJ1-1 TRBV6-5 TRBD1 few TGTGCCAGCAGTTACTCGCGGACAGGGGAAACTGAAGCTTTCTTT CASSYSRTGETEAFF
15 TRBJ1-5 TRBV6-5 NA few TGTGCCAGCAGTTACAGAGGGAATAGCAATCAGCCCCAGCATTTT CASSYRGNSNQPQHF